This TCR beta chain was profiled in a study of blood T cells in healthy people across ages. Looked up from germline, CDR1 is WNHNN and CDR2 is SYGVQD (reference sequence). The CDR3 is 15 residues long. V gave up 2 bases and J gave up 5 bases, with 15 bases separating them. Findings and caveats of the study: TCR beta diversity correlated strongly with naive T cell percentage.

On this clonotype itself: Its matching antigen is unknown.

It was with a sample-barcoded 5' primer and a J-beta primer mix that a second PCR of about 7 to 12 cycles was run. MiXCR, applied by TCRdb to the 5' RACE reads, yields one record per CDR3 protein. The sample has more than 450,000 distinct CDR3 sequences; 25% to 35% are singletons. In addition, the sample was reused for a study of T cells of mothers and their children.

The sample was blood. The clonotype was recovered from a boy between 2 and 10 years old in good health. The chain carries TRBV10-1 and TRBJ2-5; D not resolved. As DNA, the CDR3 is TGCGCCAGCAGTGAGACTAACCGTCCCCTGGAGACCCAGTACTTC. As protein: CASSETNRPLETQYF.